Below are 27 T cell receptor beta chains sequenced from a single sample in a study of control samples from healthy donors and cancer patients. Libraries were prepared by immunoSEQ multiplex PCR; TCRdb keeps only in-frame clonotypes and omits some of them. The sample includes some 150,000 clones, 80% to 95% of them seen just once. Sequenced input: blood. The receptors were gathered from a man under 40 in good health.

CDR3 region: CASSLAMGDTQYF. The CDR3 DNA reads TGTGCCAGCTCACTAGCAATGGGGGATACGCAGTATTTT. J is TRBJ2-3 and V is TRBV18; no definite D call. The CDR3 covers 13 residues. V lost 4 bases, J lost 6 bases, and 11 bases lay in between. Per germline, CDR1 KGHSH and CDR2 LQKENI.

Regarding this clone: Additional DNA sequences in this sample encode the identical CDR3. The rearrangement uses TRBV27 and TRBJ1-2; 8 nucleotides agree with TRBD1. This CDR3 contains 13 residues. V was pared by 6 bases and J by 5 bases, with 5 bases of the junction left unmatched. Germline V gives CDR1 MNHEY, CDR2 SMNVEV (reference sequence). The CDR3 is CASSSRGPYGYTF. CDR3 nucleotides: TGTGCCAGCAGCTCCAGGGGGCCTTATGGCTACACCTTC.

The J gene is TRBJ2-3, the V gene TRBV5-6; 8 bases map to TRBD1. J was trimmed by 3 bases and V by 0 bases; bases with no gene match: 6. Germline CDR1 reads SGHDT; CDR2 reads YYEEEE. This CDR3 region has 16 residues. The CDR3 sequence: CASSLVRGQGTDTQYF. For the CDR3, the DNA is TGTGCCAGCAGCTTGGTACGAGGACAGGGTACAGATACGCAGTATTTT.

This chain joins TRBV6-5 and TRBJ1-6; possibly TRBD1 for D (5 bases). Deletions cut 0 bases from V and 10 bases from J, with 7 bases between. The CDR3 is 13 residues long. Germline V gene data show CDR1 as MNHEY and CDR2 as SVGAGI. This CDR3 reads CASSYSDKSPLHF. The CDR3 DNA reads as TGTGCCAGCAGTTACTCGGACAAGTCACCCCTCCACTTT.

This clone rates as medium-sized. This rearrangement joins TRBV6-4 to TRBJ1-4, with a weak D call TRBD1 (6 bases). There are 16 residues in the CDR3. Trimming removed 4 bases from V and 6 bases from J, with 18 bases in between. The germline V gene has CDR1 MRHNA and CDR2 SNTAGT. The CDR3 loop reads CASSGIQQGNHEKLFF. For the CDR3, the DNA is TGTGCCAGCAGTGGGATCCAACAGGGAAACCATGAAAAACTGTTTTTT.

This clone has only a few counts. This specimen includes other DNA sequences encoding the same CDR3. The chain has TRBV6-1 and TRBJ1-4; D gene uncertain. This CDR3 region has 12 residues. V gave up 3 bases and J gave up 8 bases, with 7 bases separating them. The germline CDR1 and CDR2 sequences are MNHNS and SASEGT. DNA for the CDR3: TGTGCCAGCAGTGACCGCGGGGAAAAACTGTTTTTT. This encodes CASSDRGEKLFF.

The V gene is TRBV13, the J gene TRBJ1-5, with unresolved D. The V end was cut by 4 bases, the J end by 2 bases, with 3 bases between. Germline CDR1 is PRHDT and CDR2 is FYEKMQ (reference sequence). There are 12 residues in the CDR3. CDR3 coding DNA: TGTGCCAGCAGCTCTGGCAATCAGCCCCAGCATTTT. Its translation: CASSSGNQPQHF.

The chain is built from TRBV6-1 and TRBJ2-1, with TRBD2 identical over 12 bases. Trimming removed 1 base from V and 5 bases from J; junction bases left unmatched: 3. Per germline, CDR1 MNHNS and CDR2 SASEGT. The CDR3 has 16 residues. As DNA, the CDR3 is TGTGCCAGCAGTGAAGGGCGACTAGCGGGGGACAATGAGCAGTTCTTC. It codes for CASSEGRLAGDNEQFF.

This sequence joins TRBV7-9 and TRBJ1-4; D call uncertain. Germline CDR1 reads SEHNR; CDR2 reads FQNEAQ (reference sequence). V was trimmed by 0 bases and J by 8 bases, leaving 4 bases between them. CDR3 size: 12 residues. The CDR3 nucleotides are TGTGCCAGCAGCTTAGCGCGGGAAAAACTGTTTTTT. It translates to CASSLAREKLFF.

The V call is TRBV12-3 or TRBV12-4, the J call TRBJ1-4, with unresolved D. The CDR3 is 13 amino acids. V shed 4 bases and J shed 5 bases, with 8 bases lying between them. The CDR3 region has the DNA TGTGCCAGCAGTTATGACGGAAATGAAAAACTGTTTTTT. It specifies CASSYDGNEKLFF.

This chain links TRBV27 with TRBJ1-5; D is unclear. The V and J ends lost 4 bases and 0 bases respectively, with 4 bases between them. This CDR3 region has 13 residues. Germline V gene sequence: CDR1 MNHEY, CDR2 SMNVEV (reference sequence). CDR3 DNA: TGTGCCAGCAGTTCCGATAGCAATCAGCCCCAGCATTTT. Translated: CASSSDSNQPQHF.

This chain uses TRBV30 with TRBJ1-4; possible D gene TRBD1, 5 bases. Trimming took off 0 bases at V and 8 bases at J, with 13 bases between the two ends. The CDR3 loop spans 14 amino acids. CDR1 and CDR2 from the germline V gene are GTSNPN and SVGIG (reference sequence). The CDR3 reads CAWSVEDIGEKLFF. The CDR3 coding sequence is TGTGCCTGGAGTGTAGAGGACATAGGGGAAAAACTGTTTTTT.

This clone has a count of ten or more. The chain has TRBV11-2 and TRBJ1-5; perhaps TRBD1 as D (5 bases). Trimming left V 1 base short and J 4 bases short, with 8 bases between. Germline CDR1 is SGHAT and CDR2 is FQNNGV. This CDR3 contains 14 residues. CDR3 DNA sequence: TGTGCCAGCAGCTTAGGGTCAGGGAATCAGCCCCAGCATTTT. It encodes CASSLGSGNQPQHF.

The rearrangement links TRBV4-1 to TRBJ1-1; D ambiguous. The CDR3 runs to 14 residues. Trimming left V 0 bases short and J 8 bases short, with 13 bases between. CDR1 is MGHRA, CDR2 YSYEKL, per germline. The CDR3 spells CASSQDWEALEAFF. DNA for the CDR3: TGCGCCAGCAGCCAAGACTGGGAGGCCCTAGAAGCTTTCTTT.

Details on this clone: The junction departs from germline at one end; a sequencing error may be responsible. Other DNA sequences in the sample encode the same CDR3. V gene TRBV7-9 combines with J gene TRBJ1-2; D is ambiguous. CDR3 length equals 14 residues. Germline V CDR1 and CDR2: SEHNR, FQNEAQ (reference sequence). As DNA, the CDR3 is TGTGCCAGCAGCCTAGCGACGGAACGGGATGGCTACACCTTC. The encoded protein is CASSLATERDGYTF.

The chain has TRBV4-2 and TRBJ1-2, with D hard to call. The V end was cut by 3 bases, the J end by 4 bases, with 15 bases between. Germline V gives CDR1 LGHNA, CDR2 YNFKEQ. The CDR3 loop spans 15 amino acids. CDR3 DNA: TGTGCCAGCAGCCAGGGGATCGGCTTTAGCTATGGCTACACCTTC. As protein: CASSQGIGFSYGYTF.

The chain combines TRBV6-5 with TRBJ1-1, with D hard to call. The length of the CDR3 is 15 residues. V was shortened by 0 bases and J by 5 bases, with 13 bases between the two germline ends. Germline V gives CDR1 MNHEY, CDR2 SVGAGI. The CDR3, as DNA: TGTGCCAGCAGTTACTCCGAGGGCGTAGGTACTGAAGCTTTCTTT. Protein: CASSYSEGVGTEAFF.

This clone appeared once. The J gene is TRBJ1-1, the V gene TRBV14; D is undetermined. CDR1 and CDR2 from the germline V gene are SGHDN and FVKESK. The CDR3 has 16 residues. The V end was cut by 4 bases, the J end by 5 bases, with 20 bases between. The DNA for the CDR3 is TGTGCCAGCAGCCGCGGGTTTCACGGGCCGGGTACTGAAGCTTTCTTT. Encoded protein: CASSRGFHGPGTEAFF. The full variable domain, rest sourced from reference TRBV14 and TRBJ1-1, is EAGVTQFPSHSVIEKGQTVTLRCDPISGHDNLYWYRRVMGKEIKFLLHFVKESKQDESGMPNNRFLAERTGGTYSTLKVQPAELEDSGVYFCASSRGFHGPGTEAFFGQGTRLTVV.

The gene calls are TRBV28 and TRBJ1-2, with D possibly matching TRBD1 (6 bases). V was cut by 3 bases and J by 7 bases, with 12 bases left in between. The germline V gene encodes CDR1 MDHEN and CDR2 SYDVKM. The CDR3 extends over 13 amino acids. The CDR3 sequence: CASSLSGVGGYTF. CDR3 in DNA: TGTGCCAGCAGTTTGTCAGGGGTCGGTGGCTACACCTTC.

The chain uses TRBV29-1 and TRBJ1-4; tentative D call: TRBD1 (5 bases). The germline gives CDR1 SQVTM, CDR2 ANQGSEA. The CDR3 sequence is 14 residues long. Trimming pared 2 bases from V and 11 bases from J, leaving 18 bases between. The CDR3 loop is CSVEIGPGLGKLFF. Here the CDR3 DNA reads TGCAGCGTTGAAATCGGCCCAGGGCTGGGGAAACTGTTTTTT.

V is TRBV3-1 (or the pseudogene TRBV3-2) and J is TRBJ2-7; 10 bases agree with TRBD2. Trimming at V came to 4 bases and at J to 2 bases, leaving 5 bases not matched to a gene. Germline V gene data show CDR1 as LGHDT and CDR2 as YNNKEL (reference sequence). The CDR3 consists of 15 residues. CDR3 region: CASSRGLAQAYEQYF. CDR3 sequence (DNA): TGTGCCAGCAGCCGGGGACTAGCGCAGGCCTACGAGCAGTACTTC.

The J gene is TRBJ1-1, the V gene TRBV28; 7 bases align to TRBD1. The ends lost 5 bases at V and 3 bases at J; junction bases unmatched: 9. Per the germline V gene, CDR1 is MDHEN and CDR2 is SYDVKM. The CDR3 is made up of 15 amino acids. CDR3 DNA sequence: TGTGCCAGCAGTGTCCACAGGGGAGGGGACACTGAAGCTTTCTTT. This encodes CASSVHRGGDTEAFF.

CDR3: CASSLEMGIGNSPLHF. The CDR3 nucleotides are TGCGCCAGCAGCTTGGAGATGGGGATAGGTAATTCACCCCTCCACTTT. V gene TRBV5-1 combines with J gene TRBJ1-6; D call uncertain. Looked up from germline, CDR1 is SGHRS and CDR2 is YFSETQ. This CDR3 spans 16 amino acids. The germline V and J ends were trimmed by 0 bases and 6 bases, with 13 bases remaining between them. Looking up the rest from reference TRBV5-1 and TRBJ1-6 gives the full variable domain: KAGVTQTPRYLIKTRGQQVTLSCSPISGHRSVSWYQQTPGQGLQFLFEYFSETQRNKGNFPGRFSGRQFSNSRSEMNVSTLELGDSALYLCASSLEMGIGNSPLHFGNGTRLTVT.

The V call is TRBV7-6, the J call TRBJ2-3; 8 bases are shared with TRBD2. Looked up from germline, CDR1 is SGHVS and CDR2 is FNYEAQ. V shed 0 bases and J 1 base; nucleotides not matched to a gene: 6. The CDR3 totals 17 residues. Here the CDR3 DNA reads TGTGCCAGCAGCTTAGCACTAGCGGCGGCGGGCACAGATACGCAGTATTTT. As protein: CASSLALAAAGTDTQYF. Full variable domain (rest looked up from reference TRBV7-6 and TRBJ2-3): GAGVSQSPRYKVTKRGQDVALRCDPISGHVSLYWYRQALGQGPEFLTYFNYEAQQDKSGLPNDRFSAERPEGSISTLTIQRTEQRDSAMYRCASSLALAAAGTDTQYFGPGTRLTVL.

This chain joins TRBV4-1 and TRBJ1-6; D is perhaps TRBD1 (6 bases). Trimming took off 6 bases at V and 7 bases at J, with 19 bases between the two ends. The CDR3 loop spans 16 amino acids. Germline assignment: CDR1 MGHRA and CDR2 YSYEKL. The chain's CDR3 is CASRQNRDSINSPLHF. The CDR3 region has the DNA TGCGCCAGCAGACAAAACAGGGATTCAATAAATTCACCCCTCCACTTT.

This clone came up a few times. This rearrangement joins TRBV27 to TRBJ1-1; unclear D gene. V lost 6 bases, J lost 0 bases, and 11 bases lay in between. Germline V gene data show CDR1 as MNHEY and CDR2 as SMNVEV (reference sequence). The length of the CDR3 is 14 residues. For the CDR3, the DNA is TGTGCCAGCAGGTATACTTTCGTGAACACTGAAGCTTTCTTT. Protein: CASRYTFVNTEAFF.

The chain's CDR3 is CASSTRGSPLHF. The CDR3 DNA reads as TGTGCCAGTAGTACAAGGGGTTCACCCCTCCACTTT. The chain uses TRBV19 and TRBJ1-6, with TRBD1 as a possible D gene (5 bases). The CDR3 is 12 amino acids. The V end was cut by 4 bases, the J end by 9 bases, with 7 bases between. Germline V CDR1 and CDR2: LNHDA, SQIVND (reference sequence).